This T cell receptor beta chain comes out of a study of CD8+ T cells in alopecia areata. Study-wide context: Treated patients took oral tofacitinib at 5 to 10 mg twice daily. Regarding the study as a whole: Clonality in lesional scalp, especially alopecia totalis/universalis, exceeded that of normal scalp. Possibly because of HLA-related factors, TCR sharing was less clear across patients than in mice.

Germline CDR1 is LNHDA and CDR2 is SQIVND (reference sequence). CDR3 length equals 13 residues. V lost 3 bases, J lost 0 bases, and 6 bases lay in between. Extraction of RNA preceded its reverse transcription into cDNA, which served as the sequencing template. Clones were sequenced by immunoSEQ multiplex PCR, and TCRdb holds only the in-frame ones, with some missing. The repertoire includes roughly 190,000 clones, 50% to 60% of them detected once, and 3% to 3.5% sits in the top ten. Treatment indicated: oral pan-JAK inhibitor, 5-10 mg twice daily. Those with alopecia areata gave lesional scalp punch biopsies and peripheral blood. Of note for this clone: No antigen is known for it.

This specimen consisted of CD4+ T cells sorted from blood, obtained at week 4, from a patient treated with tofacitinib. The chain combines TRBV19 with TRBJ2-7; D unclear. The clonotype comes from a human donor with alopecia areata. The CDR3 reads CASSIDFSYEQYF. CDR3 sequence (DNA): TGTGCCAGTAGTATCGACTTCTCCTACGAGCAGTACTTC.